These T cell receptor beta chains were read from a single sample in a study of T-cell memory formation after mild COVID-19. TCRdb fed the 5' RACE reads into MiXCR, producing one record per CDR3 protein. The sample carries 80,000 to 90,000 distinct CDR3 sequences, 20% to 30% recorded once. Sequencing was performed on PBMCs or a T cell subset sorted from them (not recorded which). These TCRs come from a man between 18 and 29 years old who had mild COVID-19 (a few samples of this study predate the infection). Cell type and time point are not known. The CDR3 runs from the conserved cysteine through the conserved F or W. D genes are given only for firm matches. Size is omitted from some rows. Given values are once, few, many or a class for expanded clones.

v_call	cdr3_length	j_call	clone_size	d_call	cdr3_nt	cdr3_aa
TRBV20-1	15	TRBJ2-3	few	TRBD1	TGCAGTGCTACCGGGACAGGGTTACACACAGATACGCAGTATTTT	CSATGTGLHTDTQYF
TRBV12-3/TRBV12-4	13	TRBJ2-1	.	.	TGTGCCAGCAGTTTCGGCGGATTCAATGAGCAGTTCTTC	CASSFGGFNEQFF
TRBV7-9	15	TRBJ2-7	few	TRBD1	TGTGCCAGCAGCGTACAATTTCAGGGGGAAGGCGAGCAGTACTTC	CASSVQFQGEGEQYF
TRBV29-1	13	TRBJ1-1	.	TRBD1	TGCAGCGTCGAACAGGGGTTTAACACTGAAGCTTTCTTT	CSVEQGFNTEAFF
TRBV5-1	13	TRBJ2-5	many	.	TGCGCCAGCAGCTTGGGGAGGAAAGAGACCCAGTACTTC	CASSLGRKETQYF
TRBV4-3	17	TRBJ2-1	.	.	TGCGCCAGCAGCCAAGATCTAGGTAGTCTAGCGCTCAATGAGCAGTTCTTC	CASSQDLGSLALNEQFF
TRBV5-6	12	TRBJ1-2	.	.	TGTGCCAGCAGCTTGCGCTCCTATGGCTACACCTTC	CASSLRSYGYTF
TRBV27	13	TRBJ2-7	.	.	TGTGCCAGCAGTTTCAGCTTCTCCTACGAGCAGTACTTC	CASSFSFSYEQYF
TRBV12-3/TRBV12-4	14	TRBJ2-5	few	TRBD1	TGTGCCAGCAGCTACAGGGGGTTCCAAGAGACCCAGTACTTC	CASSYRGFQETQYF
TRBV20-1	16	TRBJ2-1	few	TRBD1	TGCAGTGCTAGAGGATCCGGACAGGGATCCTACAATGAGCAGTTCTTC	CSARGSGQGSYNEQFF
TRBV7-2	15	TRBJ2-3	.	.	TGTGCCAGCACCCCAGGAAGGGTCGGGACAGATACGCAGTATTTT	CASTPGRVGTDTQYF
TRBV4-1	16	TRBJ1-3	.	.	TGCGCCAGCAGCCCGCCGGGAGGAAACTCTGGAAACACCATATATTTT	CASSPPGGNSGNTIYF
TRBV6-2/TRBV6-3	12	TRBJ1-5	.	.	TGTGCCAGCAGTCTCAGGCGTCAGCCCCAGCATTTT	CASSLRRQPQHF
TRBV7-6	16	TRBJ2-3	few	.	TGTGCCAGCAGCTTAGAATCAGGGGGGAATGCAGATACGCAGTATTTT	CASSLESGGNADTQYF
TRBV6-1	14	TRBJ1-1	.	.	TGTGCCAGCAGTGCAACAGCGAAGAACACTGAAGCTTTCTTT	CASSATAKNTEAFF
TRBV5-6	16	TRBJ2-5	.	.	TGTGCCAGCAGCTTTCCCTTCCCCTCTGGCCAAGAGACCCAGTACTTC	CASSFPFPSGQETQYF
TRBV5-1	15	TRBJ2-3	.	.	TGCGCCAGCAGCTTGTTGGAACGTGGCACAGATACGCAGTATTTT	CASSLLERGTDTQYF